This is a list of T cell receptor beta chains from one sample in a study of cytomegalovirus exposure and HLA in healthy donors. Some clones are missing from TCRdb's copy, which holds only in-frame ones; the method was immunoSEQ multiplex PCR. Here the sample spans 100,000 to 150,000 clones, 77% being singletons. The specimen was PBMCs. The receptors originated from a woman aged 55 to 70 in good health and CMV-seronegative. Each CDR3 is given with its conserved first and last residue. The D gene is left open where the match is weak. Size values are once, few and many counts, or a class for expanded clones, and some rows have none.

v_call	d_call	clone_size	j_call	cdr3_aa	cdr3_nt
TRBV6-1	-	-	TRBJ1-4	CASRGTTTNEKLFF	TGTGCCAGCAGGGGGACAACAACTAATGAAAAACTGTTTTTT
TRBV5-1	-	-	TRBJ1-2	CASRGGEGKNYGYTF	TGCGCCAGCAGGGGCGGGGAGGGCAAGAACTATGGCTACACCTTC
TRBV11-1	-	once	TRBJ1-6	CASSRLPPAYNSPLHF	TGTGCCAGCAGCCGTTTACCCCCGGCCTATAATTCACCCCTCCACTTT
TRBV30	-	-	TRBJ2-5	CAWWTIGRETQYF	TGTGCCTGGTGGACCATAGGGAGGGAGACCCAGTACTTC
TRBV28	TRBD2	-	TRBJ2-7	CASRPGLAATYEQYF	TGTGCCAGCAGACCGGGACTAGCGGCCACTTACGAGCAGTACTTC
TRBV28	TRBD1	-	TRBJ1-2	CASSLRGQSIGYTF	TGTGCCAGCAGTTTAAGGGGACAGTCTATTGGCTACACCTTC
TRBV19	-	-	TRBJ1-2	CASSIWGGAGYGYTF	TGTGCCAGTAGTATATGGGGGGGCGCCGGCTATGGCTACACCTTC
TRBV19	TRBD1	-	TRBJ1-3	CASSILGQGAFGNTIYF	TGTGCCAGTAGTATCCTTGGACAGGGGGCTTTTGGAAACACCATATATTTT
TRBV28	TRBD1	-	TRBJ1-5	CASSTLKQGSNQPQHF	TGTGCCAGCAGTACTCTAAAACAGGGGAGCAATCAGCCCCAGCATTTT
TRBV5-6	TRBD2	-	TRBJ2-5	CASQRLAGGQETQYF	TGTGCCAGCCAACGACTAGCGGGAGGGCAAGAGACCCAGTACTTC
TRBV28	TRBD1	-	TRBJ2-1	CASRSPGTGNNEQFF	TGTGCCAGCAGGTCCCCCGGGACAGGGAACAATGAGCAGTTCTTC
TRBV27	-	-	TRBJ2-7	CASSLGPPYEQYF	TGTGCCAGCAGTTTAGGCCCCCCCTACGAGCAGTACTTC
TRBV18	TRBD2	-	TRBJ2-3	CASSLGTSGGSSTDTQYF	TGTGCCAGCTCACTCGGGACTAGCGGGGGATCTAGCACAGATACGCAGTATTTT
TRBV6-4	TRBD2	-	TRBJ2-1	CASSGRGGGATEQFF	TGTGCCAGCAGTGGCCGAGGCGGGGGGGCCACTGAGCAGTTCTTC
TRBV19	TRBD2	-	TRBJ2-1	CASNTGTSGSLEQFF	TGTGCCAGTAACACCGGGACTAGCGGGAGTCTTGAGCAGTTCTTC